This T cell receptor beta chain was observed in a study of blood T cell repertoires in COVID-19. Study at large: From the United States, Italy and Spain came samples of acute and convalescent COVID-19. T cells, B-cell-depleted T cells, or PBMCs supplied cDNA or gDNA.

CDR1 is MNHEY and CDR2 is SMNVEV in the germline V gene (reference sequence). V gave up 2 bases and J gave up 5 bases, with 13 bases separating them. This CDR3 has 14 residues. Measured with immunoSEQ multiplex PCR; TCRdb has only the in-frame clones, and not every one. This sample has under 150,000 clones, with approximately 84% found just once. This clone was seen a handful of times. Sequencing used peripheral blood. This clonotype was sampled from a man in his 70s with active or convalescent COVID-19. The rearrangement links TRBV27 to TRBJ2-7, with TRBD2 as a possible D gene (6 bases). The CDR3 loop reads CASSLGPGRNEQYF. CDR3 DNA: TGTGCCAGCAGTTTAGGTCCAGGGAGGAACGAGCAGTACTTC.